What follows are 3 T cell receptor beta chains derived from one specimen sequenced in a study of blood T cell repertoires in COVID-19. Repertoires were generated with immunoSEQ multiplex PCR, while TCRdb's copy carries only in-frame clones and drops some. The sample lists around 27,000 clones, 75% to 90% occurring once. Sequenced material: peripheral blood. The receptors were sampled from a man in his fifties or sixties with acute or convalescent COVID-19.

This chain joins TRBV6-4 and TRBJ2-1; D is undetermined. Trimming stripped 3 bases from V and 5 bases from J, with 14 bases between. There are 15 residues in the CDR3. Per the germline V gene, CDR1 is MRHNA and CDR2 is SNTAGT. The chain's CDR3 is CASSEWVTANNEQFF. CDR3 coding DNA: TGTGCCAGCAGTGAGTGGGTTACAGCTAACAATGAGCAGTTCTTC.

V and J are TRBV3-1 (or the pseudogene TRBV3-2) and TRBJ2-2; 12 positions agree with TRBD2. V gave up 0 bases and J gave up 6 bases; unmatched junction bases: 5. Germline V gene sequence: CDR1 LGHDT, CDR2 YNNKEL (reference sequence). The CDR3 covers 17 residues. CDR3 coding DNA: TGTGCCAGCAGCCAAGACGGACTAGCGGGAATCGCCGGGGAGCTGTTTTTT. It yields the protein CASSQDGLAGIAGELFF.

This clone has just a few counts. The chain combines TRBV2 with TRBJ1-1; 11 positions agree with TRBD1. Germline V gene data show CDR1 as SNHLY and CDR2 as FYNNEI. The junction had 5 bases not matched to a gene; V was cut back by 6 bases and J by 5 bases. The CDR3 spans 14 residues. In DNA form, the CDR3 reads TGTGCCAGCAGGAAGGGACAGGGGGAAACTGAAGCTTTCTTT. Its translation: CASRKGQGETEAFF.